A single sample gave rise to the 10 T cell receptor beta chains below, sequenced in a study of CD8+ T cells in alopecia areata. Extracted RNA was reverse transcribed into cDNA, the sequencing template. Produced via immunoSEQ multiplex PCR; TCRdb's table is partial and in-frame only. The table has some 170,000 clones, about 66% seen once; the top ten hold roughly 10%. This sample comprised CD8+ T cells sorted from blood, obtained at week 0. Receptor source: a human donor with alopecia areata.

The J gene is TRBJ2-2, the V gene TRBV28; possibly TRBD1 for D (5 bases). Looked up from germline, CDR1 is MDHEN and CDR2 is SYDVKM. The length of the CDR3 is 16 residues. Trimming removed 2 bases at V and 8 bases at J, with 18 bases between. The CDR3 is CASSLGWQGVKGELFF. The CDR3 DNA sequence: TGTGCCAGCAGTTTAGGTTGGCAAGGGGTAAAAGGGGAGCTGTTTTTT.

The chain links TRBV29-1 to TRBJ1-2, with TRBD1 matching over 10 bases. Germline CDR1 is SQVTM and CDR2 is ANQGSEA. The ends lost 4 bases at V and 1 base at J; junction bases unmatched: 3. CDR3 length: 14 residues. This CDR3 is CSVGTGGVNYGYTF. CDR3 in DNA: TGCAGCGTTGGGACAGGGGGGGTTAACTATGGCTACACCTTC.

The rearrangement uses TRBV5-6 and TRBJ1-1, with D tentatively TRBD1 (5 bases). The V end lost 0 bases, the J end lost 5 bases, and 5 bases lay between the germline ends. The CDR3 has 12 residues. The germline V gene has CDR1 SGHDT and CDR2 YYEEEE. The DNA for the CDR3 is TGTGCCAGCAGCTTGGGACAGACTGAAGCTTTCTTT. As protein: CASSLGQTEAFF.

J is TRBJ2-7 and V is TRBV6-6; 13 bases match TRBD2. The CDR3 runs to 13 residues. V lost 6 bases and J lost 7; bases outside the gene matches: 3. Per the germline V gene, CDR1 is MNHNY and CDR2 is SVGAGI (reference sequence). The CDR3 reads CASSTSGGAEQYF. CDR3 bases: TGTGCCAGCAGCACTAGCGGGGGGGCGGAGCAGTACTTC.

This clone was detected only once. This chain connects TRBV6-1 to TRBJ2-3; 8 nucleotides agree with TRBD1. The V segment lost 8 bases and the J segment 2 bases; nucleotides outside the gene matches: 9. The CDR3 is 15 residues long. Germline CDR1 and CDR2: MNHNS and SASEGT. The CDR3 loop is CASAPGTGYTDTQYF. In nucleotides, the CDR3 is TGTGCCAGCGCCCCCGGGACAGGATACACAGATACGCAGTATTTT.

This clone has only one observation. The chain is built from TRBV7-9 and TRBJ2-7, with D hard to call. The CDR3 runs to 15 residues. CDR1 and CDR2 from the germline V gene are SEHNR and FQNEAQ (reference sequence). Trimming left V 5 bases short and J 2 bases short, with 16 bases between. CDR3 coding DNA: TGTGCCAGCAGCCCCCCGTTTGCTACCACCTACGAGCAGTACTTC. Protein product: CASSPPFATTYEQYF.

The chain joins TRBV2 to TRBJ2-2, with 10 bases matching TRBD2. The CDR3 sequence is 16 residues long. Per the germline V gene, CDR1 is SNHLY and CDR2 is FYNNEI. Here the CDR3 reads CAIQGLAAPPTGELFF. DNA for the CDR3: TGTGCAATACAAGGACTAGCGGCGCCCCCGACCGGGGAGCTGTTTTTT.

This chain connects TRBV6-5 to TRBJ1-4; D perhaps matches TRBD1 (6 bases). Germline CDR1 and CDR2: MNHEY and SVGAGI. Trimming took off 6 bases at V and 8 bases at J, with 13 bases between the two ends. CDR3 size: 13 residues. This CDR3 reads CASSLGQREKLFF. The CDR3 nucleotides read TGTGCCAGCAGCCTCGGACAGAGAGAAAAACTGTTTTTT.

The chain uses TRBV7-9 and TRBJ2-2, with D perhaps given as TRBD1 or TRBD2 (6 bases each). CDR3 length equals 15 residues. Trimming pared 5 bases from V and 3 bases from J, leaving 13 bases between. Germline V gene data show CDR1 as SEHNR and CDR2 as FQNEAQ (reference sequence). The CDR3, as DNA: TGTGCCAGCAGCCGCGGGGCAGGGGACACCGGGGAGCTGTTTTTT. Translating it yields CASSRGAGDTGELFF. Using reference TRBV7-9 and TRBJ2-2 for the parts outside the CDR3, the full variable domain is DTGVSQNPRHKITKRGQNVTFRCDPISEHNRLYWYRQTLGQGPEFLTYFQNEAQLEKSRLLSDRFSAERPKGSFSTLEIQRTEQGDSAMYLCASSRGAGDTGELFFGEGSRLTVL.

The CDR3 DNA is TGTGCCATCACTGACAGATATTTCTCCTACGAGCAGTACTTC. This gives the protein CAITDRYFSYEQYF. V gene TRBV10-3 combines with J gene TRBJ2-7, with D perhaps matching TRBD1 (5 bases). CDR3 length: 14 residues. CDR1 ENHRY and CDR2 SYGVKD come from the germline V gene. The V end was cut by 7 bases, the J end by 0 bases, with 13 bases between.